This is a list of T cell receptor beta chains from one sample in a study of OX40 agonist ivuxolimab in advanced cancers. The table came from immunoSEQ multiplex PCR; TCRdb's copy has only in-frame clones and leaves some out. Of about 76,000 clones in the sample, 80% to 90% were seen once. Specimen: CD4+ or CD8+ T cells sorted from blood, collected in a trial of the OX40 agonist ivuxolimab. These receptors came from an adult with an advanced solid tumor such as melanoma, head and neck, liver or kidney cancer. CDR3s include the opening cysteine and the closing phenylalanine or tryptophan. A D gene is named only where the DNA matches it firmly. Clone size is stated in some rows and not others, as once, few, many or a class when expanded.

V,size,D,J,DNA,CDR3
TRBV7-2,-,-,TRBJ2-1,TGTGCCAGCAGCTTAGTTCTAGATGAGCAGTTCTTC,CASSLVLDEQFF
TRBV7-2,few,-,TRBJ2-2,TGTGCCAGCAGCCTCCACCTATTGAGAGCGAACACCGGGGAGCTGTTTTTT,CASSLHLLRANTGELFF
TRBV7-3,-,TRBD2,TRBJ2-1,TGTGCCAGCAGCCCAAGGGGGTCGCTAGCGGGGGCTCAACTCTACAATGAGCAGTTCTTC,CASSPRGSLAGAQLYNEQFF
TRBV7-6,-,-,TRBJ1-1,TGTGCCAGCAGCGACGCATCGGGGGGAGTGAACACTGAAGCTTTCTTT,CASSDASGGVNTEAFF
TRBV5-6,-,-,TRBJ1-2,TGTGCCAGCAGCCGGGCTTGGGGCTACACCTTC,CASSRAWGYTF
TRBV6-4,-,TRBD1,TRBJ2-1,TGTGCCAGCAGCCTTAACAGGGGTGTCTACAATGAGCAGTTCTTC,CASSLNRGVYNEQFF
TRBV7-9,-,-,TRBJ2-7,TGTGCCAGCAGCGAGGGGCAGACCTCCTACGAGCAGTACTTC,CASSEGQTSYEQYF
TRBV7-2,-,-,TRBJ1-6,TGTGCCAGCAGCTTAGGGACAAAGAATTCACCCCTCCACTTT,CASSLGTKNSPLHF
TRBV11-2,-,-,TRBJ1-5,TGTGCCAGCAGCTTTCAGGGGAGTCAGCCCCAGCATTTT,CASSFQGSQPQHF
TRBV11-2,-,TRBD2,TRBJ2-1,TGTGCCAGCAGCCCCCCCCTTTGGACTAGCGGTTACAATGAGCAGTTCTTC,CASSPPLWTSGYNEQFF
TRBV7-9,-,TRBD2,TRBJ2-2,TGTGCCAGCAGCCCCCCTAGCGGAAGAACCGGGGAGCTGTTTTTT,CASSPPSGRTGELFF
TRBV9,-,-,TRBJ2-4,TGTGCCAGCAGCCCTAGAGCGGCCCCGAAAAACATTCAGTACTTC,CASSPRAAPKNIQYF
TRBV19,-,-,TRBJ1-2,TGTGCCACGTCGGACCTCCGTAACTATGGCTACACCTTC,CATSDLRNYGYTF
TRBV5-8,-,TRBD2,TRBJ2-1,TGTGCCAGCAGCTTACCCGCTAGCGGGAGGAGGGGCTACAATGAGCAGTTCTTC,CASSLPASGRRGYNEQFF
TRBV27,-,-,TRBJ2-7,TGTGCCAGCTGGGACAACTACGAGCAGTACTTC,CASWDNYEQYF
TRBV5-8,-,-,TRBJ1-5,TGTGCCAGCAGCGAACCCGGAAAGAATCAGCCCCAGCATTTT,CASSEPGKNQPQHF
TRBV9,once,TRBD1,TRBJ2-7,TGTGCCAGCAGCGTAGAAGGAGTCTACGGGACAGAGTCCTACGAGCAGTACTTC,CASSVEGVYGTESYEQYF
TRBV27,few,TRBD1,TRBJ1-6,TGTGCCAGCAGGACCCGGGACAGGGGCCGTGGGTCTGATTCACCCCTCCACTTT,CASRTRDRGRGSDSPLHF
TRBV5-8,-,TRBD1,TRBJ2-7,TGTGCCAGCAGAAAAGCGGGGACAGGGTTATTCTACGAGCAGTACTTC,CASRKAGTGLFYEQYF
TRBV4-2,-,-,TRBJ2-6,TGTGCCAGCAGCCAAGAAACTGGGGCCAACGTCCTGACTTTC,CASSQETGANVLTF
TRBV4-2,-,-,TRBJ2-5,TGTGCCAGCAGCCAAGATCACGACAGGCAAGAGACCCAGTACTTC,CASSQDHDRQETQYF
TRBV2,once,-,TRBJ1-1,TGTGCCAGCAAACCGACAGGAGTAATGAACACTGAAGCTTTCTTT,CASKPTGVMNTEAFF
TRBV4-2,-,-,TRBJ1-5,TGTGCCAGCAGCCAAGATTGGCAGGGTGATCAGCCCCAGCATTTT,CASSQDWQGDQPQHF
TRBV5-8,-,-,TRBJ2-7,TGTGCCAGCAGCTTGGTACAATTAAGCCAGGGGAAAAAGTACGAGCAGTACTTC,CASSLVQLSQGKKYEQYF
TRBV5-8,-,-,TRBJ1-5,TGTGCCAGCAGCTTGGGGCAGTATAGCAATCAGCCCCAGCATTTT,CASSLGQYSNQPQHF
TRBV5-1,-,-,TRBJ1-5,TGCGCCAGCAGCTTGGACGGCGGCAATCAGCCCCAGCATTTT,CASSLDGGNQPQHF
TRBV6-6,-,-,TRBJ2-7,TGTGCCAGCAGGAGGGCGGTGAGCTCCTACGAGCAGTACTTC,CASRRAVSSYEQYF
TRBV20-1,-,-,TRBJ1-2,TGCAGTGCATCAGGGGAGGGCTACACCTTC,CSASGEGYTF
TRBV19,-,-,TRBJ2-5,TGTGCCAGTAGTAAAATTTCAGCTGGGGAGACCCAGTACTTC,CASSKISAGETQYF
TRBV12-5,-,TRBD1,TRBJ1-2,TGTGCTAGTGGTCTAGGGGACAGCTTCTATGGCTACACCTTC,CASGLGDSFYGYTF
TRBV27,-,TRBD2,TRBJ2-3,TGTGCCAGCAGTTTCCGCGGACTAGCGGGTGTGGGGGCAGATACGCAGTATTTT,CASSFRGLAGVGADTQYF
TRBV5-4,-,-,TRBJ2-7,TGTGCCAGCAGCCCCACGGGGGACGGGTCCTACGAGCAGTACTTC,CASSPTGDGSYEQYF
TRBV25-1,-,-,TRBJ1-5,TGTGCCAGCAGTGAAGGTGGAGGGGCCTATGGGCCCCAGCATTTT,CASSEGGGAYGPQHF
TRBV14,-,-,TRBJ1-1,TGTGCCAGCAGCCAAGATCGCGGGGTCACGGGTGAAGCTTTCTTT,CASSQDRGVTGEAFF
TRBV2,-,TRBD2,TRBJ2-2,TGTGCCAGCAGTGGACAATTAGCGGGAGCCGGGGAGCTGTTTTTT,CASSGQLAGAGELFF
TRBV12-5,-,-,TRBJ1-2,TGTGCTAGTGGTTTGGCCCAGATCGGTGGGGGCAGTTATGGCTACACCTTC,CASGLAQIGGGSYGYTF
TRBV4-2,-,TRBD2,TRBJ2-3,TGTGCCAGCAGCCAAGATCTGAGTAGCGGGGTTGGGTCAGATACGCAGTATTTT,CASSQDLSSGVGSDTQYF
TRBV2,-,TRBD1,TRBJ1-5,TGTGCCAGCAGGGACGGACAGGGGTCCTATTCGCCCCAGCATTTT,CASRDGQGSYSPQHF
TRBV7-2,-,-,TRBJ2-1,TGTGCCAGCAGCTACAGAGGGTCCTCCTACAATGAGCAGTTCTTC,CASSYRGSSYNEQFF
TRBV5-1,-,-,TRBJ2-2,TGCGCCAGCAGCTTGGATTTGGGTCCCGGGGAGCTGTTTTTT,CASSLDLGPGELFF
TRBV2,-,TRBD1,TRBJ2-1,TGTGCCAGCCGGGGGGACAGGGGGGATGAGCAGTTCTTC,CASRGDRGDEQFF
TRBV28,-,TRBD2,TRBJ2-1,TGTGCCAGCACCCACGGACTAGCGGGCTCCTACAATGAGCAGTTCTTC,CASTHGLAGSYNEQFF
TRBV19,-,TRBD1,TRBJ2-5,TGTGCCAGTAGAGAGGGACAGGGGACCGAAGAGACCCAGTACTTC,CASREGQGTEETQYF
TRBV7-9,-,-,TRBJ1-4,TGTGCCAGCAGCAGGGCAGTAGGGGAAAAACTGTTTTTT,CASSRAVGEKLFF
TRBV7-9,-,-,TRBJ1-1,TGTGCCAGCAGCCCCTTATGGAACACTGAAGCTTTCTTT,CASSPLWNTEAFF
TRBV12-5,-,-,TRBJ1-1,TGTGCTAGTGGTTTGGGTCCACGGACGGGGAACACTGAAGCTTTCTTT,CASGLGPRTGNTEAFF
TRBV2,-,-,TRBJ2-7,TGTGCCAGCAACCCAGGGGCGTACGAGCAGTACTTC,CASNPGAYEQYF
TRBV7-8,-,TRBD2,TRBJ2-1,TGTGCCAGCAGCTTCGCTAGCGGGGGGGCCTGGACCTACAATGAGCAGTTCTTC,CASSFASGGAWTYNEQFF
TRBV7-2,-,-,TRBJ2-3,TGTGCCAGCAAGCGGGCTAGCACAGATACGCAGTATTTT,CASKRASTDTQYF
TRBV4-3,-,TRBD1,TRBJ1-2,TGCGCCAGCAGCCCGACAGGGGTGGAGGGCTACACCTTC,CASSPTGVEGYTF
TRBV6-6,-,-,TRBJ1-1,TGTGCCAGCAGTTACTCGGAGGGCTGGGATGGGACTGAAGCTTTCTTT,CASSYSEGWDGTEAFF
TRBV14,-,-,TRBJ1-4,TGTGCCAGCAGCCAACCCCGGACAGCAACTAATGAAAAACTGTTTTTT,CASSQPRTATNEKLFF
TRBV10-3,-,-,TRBJ1-1,TGTGCCATCAGTGAGTCCTTTCTGAACACTGAAGCTTTCTTT,CAISESFLNTEAFF
TRBV6-5,few,-,TRBJ1-1,TGTGCCAGCAGGGCCGACGGGAACAGAGGCACTGAAGCTTTCTTT,CASRADGNRGTEAFF
TRBV2,-,TRBD1,TRBJ2-2,TGTGCCAGCAGTTTGACAGGGAAGACCGGGGAGCTGTTTTTT,CASSLTGKTGELFF
TRBV7-6,-,TRBD2,TRBJ2-1,TGTGCCAGCAGTTTTTACGCAGGGGAGCGGGAGACCTCCTACAATGAGCAGTTCTTC,CASSFYAGERETSYNEQFF